The 12 T cell receptor beta chains below all came from one sample that was sequenced in a study of T cells in Graves' hyperthyroidism and ophthalmopathy (dated by TCRdb to about 2019). The library relied on multiplex PCR. For sequencing, an Illumina HiSeq 2000 was employed. TCR beta CDR3 regions were amplified from RNA transcripts. The TCR CDR3 was subjected to a first round of RT-PCR using the HTBI primer set and the Qiagen OneStep RT-PCR kit. TCRdb took the public reads, trimmed them with fastp at Q25, ran MiXCR for clone calling and kept in-frame beta chains. When rows share a CDR3 protein, they turn into one entry using the most common DNA and genes. The sample yields fewer than 350,000 distinct CDR3 sequences; around a fifth were counted once. Less than 40% of the sample comes from the top ten. Sequencing input: blood. These receptors were taken from a man in his forties or fifties with Graves' ophthalmopathy.

This clonotype came up a few times. The chain uses TRBV29-1 and TRBJ1-1; D perhaps matches TRBD1 (6 bases). Per germline, CDR1 SQVTM and CDR2 ANQGSEA. CDR3 size: 12 residues. Trimming took off 7 bases at V and 4 bases at J, with 13 bases between the two ends. CDR3 sequence: CSAPGASTEAFF. The CDR3 DNA reads as TGCAGCGCCCCGGGGGCGAGCACTGAAGCTTTCTTT.

This clonotype showed up just a few times. CDR3 bases: TGTGCCAGCAGTTACACGTGGACTAGCGGGGGTGAGCCCCCATACAATGAGCAGTTCTTC. This gives the protein CASSYTWTSGGEPPYNEQFF. The rearrangement links TRBV6-5 to TRBJ2-1; 13 nucleotides line up with TRBD2. This CDR3 has 20 residues. V was clipped by 2 bases and J by 4 bases; unmatched bases: 14. From germline, CDR1 is MNHEY and CDR2 SVGAGI.

The V and J genes are TRBV10-1 and TRBJ2-7; tentatively, D is TRBD1 (6 bases). The CDR3 contains 18 residues. Germline loops: CDR1 WNHNN, CDR2 SYGVQD (reference sequence). The V end lost 3 bases, the J end lost 1 base, and 22 bases lay between the germline ends. CDR3 in amino acids: CASSEYMPGQYGSYEQYF. DNA of the CDR3: TGCGCCAGCAGTGAATATATGCCCGGACAGTATGGATCCTACGAGCAGTACTTC.

This clonotype has more than one count but fewer than ten. The rearrangement joins TRBV28 to TRBJ2-3, with TRBD2 as a possible D gene (6 bases). The length of the CDR3 is 15 residues. Germline V gives CDR1 MDHEN, CDR2 SYDVKM. Trimming pared 6 bases from V and 10 bases from J, leaving 23 bases between. The chain's CDR3 is CASSTDSAGNTAQYF. The CDR3 bases are TGTGCCAGCAGCACAGACTCCGCGGGGAATACGGCGCAGTATTTT. Variable domain in full (rest from reference TRBV28 and TRBJ2-3): DVKVTQSSRYLVKRTGEKVFLECVQDMDHENMFWYRQDPGLGLRLIYFSYDVKMKEKGDIPEGYSVSREKKERFSLILESASTNQTSMYLCASSTDSAGNTAQYFGPGTRLTVL.

This clonotype was recorded a few times. This chain uses TRBV7-8 with TRBJ2-7; 7 bases are a match to TRBD2. Germline V CDR1 and CDR2: SGHVS, FQNEAQ. With V trimmed by 5 bases and J by 0 bases, 7 bases remained unmatched. The CDR3 totals 15 residues. The CDR3 loop is CASSLSGSSSYEQYF. CDR3 DNA sequence: TGTGCCAGCAGCCTTAGCGGGTCAAGCTCCTACGAGCAGTACTTC.

This clonotype was picked up many times. The chain carries TRBV7-9 and TRBJ2-3; maybe TRBD1 (6 bases). Trimming removed 5 bases at V and 5 bases at J, with 17 bases between. The germline V gene encodes CDR1 SEHNR and CDR2 FQNEAQ (reference sequence). This CDR3 is built from 15 residues. CDR3 protein: CASSRTVGEGDTQYF. The CDR3 nucleotides are TGTGCCAGCAGCCGGACAGTCGGGGAAGGAGATACGCAGTATTTT.

This clonotype was seen only a few times. The rearrangement joins TRBV6-1 to TRBJ2-7, with TRBD2 matching over 11 bases. CDR1 is MNHNS, CDR2 SASEGT, per germline. V gave up 6 bases and J gave up 5 bases; unmatched junction bases: 9. The CDR3 has 15 residues. CDR3 bases: TGTGCCAGCAGGACGACTAGCGGGAACCTCCACGAGCAGTACTTC. This gives the protein CASRTTSGNLHEQYF.

The chain recombines TRBV28 with TRBJ2-7; D possibly corresponds to TRBD1 (5 bases). CDR1 is MDHEN, CDR2 SYDVKM, per germline. Trimming took off 1 base at V and 0 bases at J, with 10 bases between the two ends. CDR3 length: 15 amino acids. Here the CDR3 reads CASSLSRQFSYEQYF. The CDR3 nucleotides are TGTGCCAGCAGTTTATCCCGACAGTTCTCCTACGAGCAGTACTTC.

The chain recombines TRBV24-1 with TRBJ2-1, with D possibly being TRBD1 or TRBD2 (5 bases each). Germline V gene data show CDR1 as KGHDR and CDR2 as SFDVKD. The CDR3 runs 14 residues. The germline V and J ends were trimmed by 9 bases and 4 bases, with 15 bases remaining between them. In DNA, the CDR3 is TGTGCCACCCGTTCGGGTGGGGGATACAATGAGCAGTTCTTC. This encodes CATRSGGGYNEQFF.

This clonotype came up many times. This chain joins TRBV7-9 and TRBJ1-1; no clear D gene. The CDR3 extends over 14 amino acids. Germline CDR1 SEHNR, CDR2 FQNEAQ (reference sequence). V lost 4 bases, J lost 0 bases, and 9 bases lay in between. The CDR3 sequence is CASSSLGVNTEAFF. In nucleotides, the CDR3 is TGTGCCAGCAGCTCTCTGGGCGTGAACACTGAAGCTTTCTTT.

The chain combines TRBV20-1 with TRBJ2-3; no definite D call. Trimming stripped 0 bases from V and 1 base from J, with 11 bases between. The CDR3 spans 15 residues. Germline V gene lookup returns CDR1 DFQATT and CDR2 SNEGSKA (reference sequence). The CDR3 region is CSARDSGAGTDTQYF. The CDR3 DNA reads TGCAGTGCTAGAGATTCCGGAGCCGGCACAGATACGCAGTATTTT.

V gene TRBV9 combines with J gene TRBJ1-4; 7 bases map to TRBD1. V shed 4 bases, J shed 7 bases, and the junction held 13 bases outside the gene matches. Germline CDR1 is SGDLS and CDR2 is YYNGEE. This CDR3 is built from 16 residues. The CDR3 region has the DNA TGTGCCAGCAGCTCATCAGGGGGACAGAGCCTTGAAAAACTGTTTTTT. Translated, it gives CASSSSGGQSLEKLFF.